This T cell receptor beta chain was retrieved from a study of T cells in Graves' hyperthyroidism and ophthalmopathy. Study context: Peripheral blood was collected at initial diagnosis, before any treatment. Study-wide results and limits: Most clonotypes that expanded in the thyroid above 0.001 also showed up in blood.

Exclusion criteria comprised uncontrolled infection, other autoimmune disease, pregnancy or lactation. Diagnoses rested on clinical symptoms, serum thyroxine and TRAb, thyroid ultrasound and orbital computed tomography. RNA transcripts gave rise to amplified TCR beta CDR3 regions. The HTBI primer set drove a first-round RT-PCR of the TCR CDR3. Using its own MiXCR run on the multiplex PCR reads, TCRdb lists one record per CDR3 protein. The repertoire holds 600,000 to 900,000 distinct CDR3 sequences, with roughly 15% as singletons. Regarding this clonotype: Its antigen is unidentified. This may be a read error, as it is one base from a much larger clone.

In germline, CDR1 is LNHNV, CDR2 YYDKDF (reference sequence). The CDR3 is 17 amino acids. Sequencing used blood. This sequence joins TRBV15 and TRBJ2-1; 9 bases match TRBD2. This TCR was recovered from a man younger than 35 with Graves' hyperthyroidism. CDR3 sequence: CTTSRNLGASGMNEQFF. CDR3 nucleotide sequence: TGTACCACCAGCAGGAATCTTGGGGCTAGCGGGATGAATGAGCAGTTCTTC.